This TCR beta chain was recovered during a study of cytomegalovirus exposure and HLA in healthy donors. Use of 60 Vbeta and 13 Jbeta primers characterized the PCR. Some clones are missing from TCRdb's copy, which holds only in-frame ones; the method was immunoSEQ multiplex PCR. This sample carries 150,000 to 200,000 clones, approximately 80% of them seen once, and the ten largest clones take approximately 2%. This CDR3 contains 13 residues. Germline CDR1 is SGHTA and CDR2 is FQGNSA. V was pared by 4 bases and J by 3 bases, with 8 bases between. The TCR sequence derives from a woman aged 18-29 years in good health and CMV-seronegative. This chain joins TRBV7-2 and TRBJ2-3; D perhaps matches TRBD1 (5 bases). The material sequenced was PBMCs. The CDR3 bases are TGTGCCAGCAGCTATTCAGGGACAGATACGCAGTATTTT. Translated: CASSYSGTDTQYF.